One and the same sample provided the 27 T cell receptor beta chains below, sequenced in a study of blood T cells in healthy people across ages (dated by TCRdb to about 2015). Receptors were amplified or captured by 5' RACE. TCRdb records Illumina HiSeq 2500 as the sequencer. The second PCR ran for roughly 7 to 12 cycles and used a J-beta primer mix along with a sample-barcoded 5' primer. Starting from the raw public reads, TCRdb applied fastp trimming at Q25, assembled clones with MiXCR and retained in-frame beta chains. Identical CDR3 proteins give one entry, which carries the most common genes and DNA. A total of over 600,000 distinct CDR3 sequences appear in this sample, about 46% of them only once. The ten largest clonotypes hold over 15% of the sample. Sequencing was carried out using blood. The receptor set was obtained from a man older than 75 in good health.

In its sample, this clonotype was seen a few times. The chain joins TRBV5-1 to TRBJ2-3; 10 bases are a match to TRBD2. V lost 4 bases and J lost 2; bases outside the gene matches: 13. Germline CDR1 reads SGHRS; CDR2 reads YFSETQ. The CDR3 covers 18 residues. This chain's CDR3 is CASSPGTSAQRNTDTQYF. The CDR3 DNA sequence: TGCGCCAGCAGCCCCGGGACTAGCGCCCAAAGAAACACAGATACGCAGTATTTT.

This clonotype was seen a handful of times. The chain combines TRBV20-1 with TRBJ1-4; TRBD1 is a possible D gene (5 bases). Germline CDR1 reads DFQATT; CDR2 reads SNEGSKA (reference sequence). Trimming cost V 1 base and J 8 bases, with 11 bases left between them. This CDR3 comprises 13 residues. The CDR3 region has the DNA TGCAGTGCTAGAGGGGGGTTTAACGAAAAACTGTTTTTT. The encoded protein is CSARGGFNEKLFF.

This clonotype was seen many times. This chain links TRBV6-6 with TRBJ2-7, with D perhaps TRBD1 (6 bases). The V end lost 2 bases, the J end lost 5 bases, and 13 bases lay between the germline ends. The germline gives CDR1 MNHNY, CDR2 SVGAGI (reference sequence). This CDR3 is 14 amino acids long. CDR3 nucleotide sequence: TGTGCCAGCAGTTACGGGGCAGGGGTCGACGAGCAGTACTTC. Translated, it gives CASSYGAGVDEQYF.

This rearrangement joins TRBV14 to TRBJ1-5, with 7 bases that match TRBD1. With V trimmed by 0 bases and J by 1 base, 9 bases remained unmatched. The CDR3 is 18 residues long. Germline CDR1 and CDR2: SGHDN and FVKESK. CDR3 protein: CASSQDSTGSGSNQPQHF. CDR3 nucleotide sequence: TGTGCCAGCAGCCAAGACTCGACAGGGTCAGGGAGCAATCAGCCCCAGCATTTT.

The rearrangement uses TRBV15 and TRBJ2-5; D remains unclear. The CDR3 contains 13 residues. V was pared by 4 bases and J by 2 bases, with 8 bases between. The V gene's germline CDR1 is LNHNV and CDR2 YYDKDF (reference sequence). CDR3 sequence: CATSKIDQETQYF. The CDR3, as DNA: TGTGCCACCAGCAAAATTGATCAAGAGACCCAGTACTTC.

The CDR3 coding sequence is TGTGCTAGTGGTTTGCAGTCGGGACTGGCGGGTGAGACCCAGTACTTC. Translating it yields CASGLQSGLAGETQYF. V is TRBV12-5 and J is TRBJ2-5; TRBD2 is a possible D gene (6 bases). The germline V gene encodes CDR1 LGHNT and CDR2 FRNRAP. Trimming took off 2 bases at V and 5 bases at J, with 18 bases between the two ends. This CDR3 is built from 16 residues.

The table lists this clonotype with a few counts. The gene calls are TRBV18 and TRBJ2-5; possibly TRBD2 for D (6 bases). The DNA end lines up better with TRBJ2-7; the J call may be wrong. The CDR3 length is 14 residues. Germline V CDR1 and CDR2: KGHSH, LQKENI. In DNA, the CDR3 is TGTGCCAGCTCACCGAGGAGGGGATCCTACGAGCAGTACTTC. It is translated as CASSPRRGSYEQYF.

Comments on this clonotype: A much larger clone lies a single base off, so this may be a read error. The chain combines TRBV12-3 or TRBV12-4 with TRBJ2-7; TRBD1 matches at 7 bases. CDR3 length: 14 residues. V dropped 2 bases and J dropped 6; count of bases not matched to a gene: 7. In nucleotides, the CDR3 is TGTGCCAGCAGTTTATTGAGGGGGCTCGGCGAGCAGTACTTC. This gives the protein CASSLLRGLGEQYF.

The chain combines TRBV6-6 with TRBJ2-6; D is unresolved. Germline CDR1 and CDR2: MNHNY and SVGAGI (reference sequence). V was trimmed by 8 bases and J by 1 base, leaving 9 bases between them. This CDR3 is built from 14 residues. The CDR3 DNA is TGTGCCAGCCGGAAAGGGTCTGGGGCCAACGTCCTGACTTTC. As protein: CASRKGSGANVLTF.

This rearrangement joins TRBV6-5 to TRBJ2-1, with 16 nucleotides matching TRBD2. The CDR3 is 15 amino acids. The J segment lost 10 bases and the V segment lost 8 bases, leaving 8 bases of the junction unmatched. Germline CDR1 MNHEY, CDR2 SVGAGI. The CDR3 is CASRPPGLAGGEQFF. The CDR3 DNA is TGTGCCAGCCGGCCACCGGGACTAGCGGGAGGGGAGCAGTTCTTC.

The rearrangement joins TRBV7-2 to TRBJ2-3, with 8 bases aligning to TRBD1. CDR1 is SGHTA, CDR2 FQGNSA, per germline. V was clipped by 4 bases and J by 4 bases; unmatched bases: 7. The CDR3 is made up of 15 amino acids. The CDR3 nucleotides read TGTGCCAGCAGCTATGGACAGGGACGGGCAGATACGCAGTATTTT. As protein: CASSYGQGRADTQYF.

V gene TRBV29-1 combines with J gene TRBJ2-1; 8 bases agree with TRBD2. The length of the CDR3 is 15 residues. The J segment lost 1 base and the V segment lost 8 bases, leaving 10 bases of the junction unmatched. Germline V gives CDR1 SQVTM, CDR2 ANQGSEA. CDR3 nucleotide sequence: TGCAGCTTCCGGGGGGGCGCAATGTCCTACAATGAGCAGTTCTTC. This codes for CSFRGGAMSYNEQFF.

This chain uses TRBV19 with TRBJ2-1; 9 bases are shared with TRBD1. This CDR3 is 14 amino acids long. Germline-derived CDR1 and CDR2 are LNHDA and SQIVND (reference sequence). The trim removed 7 bases at V and 11 bases at J, leaving 12 bases unmatched. The CDR3 protein is CASNPRQGEGKQFF. The CDR3 region has the DNA TGTGCCAGTAACCCAAGACAGGGGGAGGGAAAGCAGTTCTTC.

This clonotype was picked up a small number of times. One junction end does not reproduce the germline sequence, and a read error may be involved. The rearrangement joins TRBV20-1 to TRBJ1-1; D is unclear. This CDR3 has 14 amino acids. Germline CDR1 reads DFQATT; CDR2 reads SNEGSKA (reference sequence). The CDR3 loop is CSARDLAENAEAFF. The DNA of the CDR3 is TGCAGTGCTAGAGATTTGGCGGAGAACGCTGAAGCTTTCTTT.

CDR3 residues: CSAPRDMNSPLHF. The CDR3, as DNA: TGCAGTGCCCCTCGGGACATGAATTCACCCCTCCACTTT. This rearrangement joins TRBV20-1 to TRBJ1-6; D may be TRBD1 (6 bases). CDR3 size: 13 residues. V was shortened by 6 bases and J by 7 bases, with 13 bases between the two germline ends. In germline, CDR1 is DFQATT, CDR2 SNEGSKA (reference sequence).

The rearrangement joins TRBV12-3 or TRBV12-4 to TRBJ1-6, with 7 positions matching TRBD1. V was pared by 9 bases and J by 8 bases, with 10 bases of the junction left unmatched. CDR3 length: 14 residues. The CDR3 DNA is TGTGCCAGTAGCCTTGGGACAGTTGATTCACCCCTCCACTTT. It yields the protein CASSLGTVDSPLHF.

This sequence joins TRBV12-3 or TRBV12-4 and TRBJ2-3, with D hard to call. The CDR3 spans 12 residues. Trimming cost V 6 bases and J 2 bases, with 6 bases left between them. The CDR3 DNA sequence: TGTGCCAGCAGAGCTAACACAGATACGCAGTATTTT. Residues: CASRANTDTQYF.

The gene calls are TRBV2 and TRBJ1-2; D call uncertain. Germline CDR1 and CDR2: SNHLY and FYNNEI. The CDR3 sequence is 14 residues long. V lost 1 base to trimming and J lost 0 bases, with 6 bases between them. DNA for the CDR3: TGTGCCAGCAGTGAAGGCGGGACTAACTATGGCTACACCTTC. This translates into CASSEGGTNYGYTF.

The rearrangement links TRBV20-1 to TRBJ2-5, with TRBD2 matching 12 bases. V gave up 6 bases and J gave up 11 bases; unmatched junction bases: 16. The CDR3 totals 15 residues. Germline CDR1 and CDR2: DFQATT and SNEGSKA (reference sequence). CDR3 region: CSAPPSGRVVHEQYF. CDR3 coding DNA: TGCAGTGCGCCACCTAGCGGGAGGGTTGTACATGAGCAGTACTTC.

The chain combines TRBV27 with TRBJ2-7; no firm D call. The CDR3 consists of 13 residues. The germline V gene has CDR1 MNHEY and CDR2 SMNVEV (reference sequence). Trimming stripped 6 bases from V and 7 bases from J, with 16 bases between. This CDR3 is CASRDPRAREQYF. The CDR3 bases are TGTGCCAGCAGGGACCCGAGAGCGAGGGAGCAGTACTTC.

The rearrangement links TRBV28 to TRBJ1-6, with D hard to call. The germline V gene has CDR1 MDHEN and CDR2 SYDVKM. The V end lost 3 bases, the J end lost 8 bases, and 26 bases lay between the germline ends. This CDR3 is built from 19 residues. Here the CDR3 reads CASSFYSRLDGSFDSPLHF. CDR3 DNA sequence: TGTGCCAGCAGTTTTTATTCTAGGCTGGACGGGTCCTTTGATTCACCCCTCCACTTT.

The rearrangement uses TRBV25-1 and TRBJ1-6; D is perhaps TRBD1 (6 bases). V was cut by 4 bases and J by 10 bases, with 11 bases left in between. The CDR3 is 13 residues long. Germline CDR1 reads MGHDK; CDR2 reads SYGVNS. The CDR3 region has the DNA TGTGCCAGCAGTGCCACAGGGCGCTCACCCCTCCACTTT. Translation: CASSATGRSPLHF.

This clonotype was detected a few times. The V gene is TRBV6-6, the J gene TRBJ2-2; 9 bases match TRBD2. Trimming took 7 bases from V and 5 from J; bases not matched to a gene: 11. CDR1 and CDR2 (germline): MNHNY, SVGAGI (reference sequence). The CDR3 has 16 residues. Here the CDR3 DNA reads TGTGCCAGCAACAAGGCGGGAGGGCGAGGAACCGGGGAGCTGTTTTTT. Amino acid sequence: CASNKAGGRGTGELFF.

The chain employs TRBV7-6 and TRBJ2-7; D gene uncertain. The CDR3 loop spans 14 amino acids. In germline, CDR1 is SGHVS, CDR2 FNYEAQ. Trimming cost V 5 bases and J 4 bases, with 15 bases left between them. The CDR3 spells CASSRSRENYEQYF. The DNA for the CDR3 is TGTGCCAGCAGCAGAAGCCGAGAGAATTACGAGCAGTACTTC.

This clonotype was detected a few times. The V gene is TRBV6-5, the J gene TRBJ2-1; the D call may be TRBD1 or TRBD2 (5 bases each). This CDR3 has 13 amino acids. Germline V gene data show CDR1 as MNHEY and CDR2 as SVGAGI. Trimming shortened V by 6 bases and J by 8 bases, and 14 bases separated the two germline ends. As DNA, the CDR3 is TGTGCCAGCAGCAACGCCAGGGACGATGAGCAGTTCTTC. It specifies CASSNARDDEQFF.

V is TRBV9 and J is TRBJ2-7; 9 positions agree with TRBD2. The CDR3 runs 16 residues. The V segment lost 3 bases and the J segment 5 bases; nucleotides outside the gene matches: 12. Germline V gene lookup returns CDR1 SGDLS and CDR2 YYNGEE. CDR3 bases: TGTGCCAGCAGCGCGGACTTAGCGGGAGCCATTCACGAGCAGTACTTC. Protein product: CASSADLAGAIHEQYF.

This sequence joins TRBV10-3 and TRBJ2-3, with D maybe TRBD2 (6 bases). Deletions cut 0 bases from V and 0 bases from J, with 13 bases between. The CDR3 has 17 amino acids. Germline CDR1 ENHRY, CDR2 SYGVKD. The CDR3: CAISESWPSVSTDTQYF. The CDR3 DNA sequence: TGTGCCATCAGTGAGTCATGGCCTAGCGTCAGCACAGATACGCAGTATTTT.